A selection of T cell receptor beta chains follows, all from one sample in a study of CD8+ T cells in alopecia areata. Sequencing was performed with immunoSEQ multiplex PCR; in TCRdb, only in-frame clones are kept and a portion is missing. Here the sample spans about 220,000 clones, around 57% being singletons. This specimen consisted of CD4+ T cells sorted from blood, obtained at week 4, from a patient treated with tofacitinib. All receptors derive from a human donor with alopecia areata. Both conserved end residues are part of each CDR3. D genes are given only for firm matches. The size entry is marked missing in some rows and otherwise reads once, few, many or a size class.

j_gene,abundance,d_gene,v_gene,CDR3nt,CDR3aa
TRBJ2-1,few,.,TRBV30,TGTGCCTGGAGTGTGGGTCTAGCAAGGATGGGTGAGCAGTTCTTC,CAWSVGLARMGEQFF
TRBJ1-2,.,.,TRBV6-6,TGTGCCAGCAGTGGGGACTACACCTTC,CASSGDYTF
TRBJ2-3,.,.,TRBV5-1,TGCGCCAGCAGCTTATTAGGGGGGGATACGCAGTATTTT,CASSLLGGDTQYF
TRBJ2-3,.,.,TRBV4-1,TGCGCCAGCAGCCTCCCAGGGGGCACAGATACGCAGTATTTT,CASSLPGGTDTQYF
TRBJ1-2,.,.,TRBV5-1,TGCGCCAGCAGCTCCTCGCGCCTTAACTATGGCTACACCTTC,CASSSSRLNYGYTF
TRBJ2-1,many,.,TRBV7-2,TGTGCCAGCAGGCTGGTTGGGGTAAATGAGCAGTTCTTC,CASRLVGVNEQFF
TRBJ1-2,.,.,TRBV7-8,TGTGCCAGCAGCCCGCGGGCACAGGAGACACTTGGCTACACCTTC,CASSPRAQETLGYTF
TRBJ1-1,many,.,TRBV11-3,TGTGCCAGCGGGAGTTACACTGAAGCTTTCTTT,CASGSYTEAFF
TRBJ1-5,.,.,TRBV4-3,TGCGCCAGCAGCCAAGAGCGGGGAGGTACCCAGCATTTT,CASSQERGGTQHF
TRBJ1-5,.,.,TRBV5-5,TGTGCCAGCAGCTTGGAATATAGCAATCAGCCCCAGCATTTT,CASSLEYSNQPQHF
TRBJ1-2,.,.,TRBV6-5,TGTGCCAGCAGTTACGGGGGACCCGGATATGGCTACACCTTC,CASSYGGPGYGYTF
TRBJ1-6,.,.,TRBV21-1,TGTGCCAGCATCCACAGTGTAAGGAGATCACCCCTCCACTTT,CASIHSVRRSPLHF
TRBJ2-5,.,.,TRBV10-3,TGTGCCATCAGTGATACAGGGCTACAGACCCAGTACTTC,CAISDTGLQTQYF
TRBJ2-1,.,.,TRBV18,TGTGCCAGCTCGCACAGGGATTTCAGTATCGATGAGCAGTTCTTC,CASSHRDFSIDEQFF
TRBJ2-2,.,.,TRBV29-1,TGCAGCGCGTCGACAGCGAACACCGGGGAGCTGTTTTTT,CSASTANTGELFF
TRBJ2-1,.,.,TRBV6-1,TGTGCCAGCACCCCTTTGACTAGCTCCTACAATGAGCAGTTCTTC,CASTPLTSSYNEQFF
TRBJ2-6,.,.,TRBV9,TGTGCCAGTGACAGGGAGGCATCTGGGGCCAACGTCCTGACTTTC,CASDREASGANVLTF
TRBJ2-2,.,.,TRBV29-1,TGCAGCGTTGGGGCCTACCTCACCGGGGAGCTGTTTTTT,CSVGAYLTGELFF
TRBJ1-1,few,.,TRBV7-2,TGTGCCAGCAGCTTACGTGGGGGGCGGGTCACTGAAGCTTTCTTT,CASSLRGGRVTEAFF
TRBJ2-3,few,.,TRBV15,TGTGCCACCAGCAGTCGGGGGCGCCGCACAGATACGCAGTATTTT,CATSSRGRRTDTQYF